The 2 T cell receptor beta chains given below trace back to one sample, sequenced in a study of blood T cell repertoires in COVID-19. Some clones are missing from TCRdb's copy, which holds only in-frame ones; the method was immunoSEQ multiplex PCR. Among approximately 300,000 clones listed, 80% to 95% were seen once. The sequenced sample consisted of PBMCs or T cells enriched from blood (not recorded which). The receptors derive from a woman aged 30 to 39 who had recovered from COVID-19.

This clone was counted only a few times. This sequence joins TRBV3-1 (or the pseudogene TRBV3-2) and TRBJ2-7, with 8 bases lining up with TRBD1. The CDR3 runs 14 residues. V lost 4 bases to trimming and J lost 3 bases; unmatched junction nucleotides: 5. Germline CDR1 LGHDT, CDR2 YNNKEL (reference sequence). The CDR3, as DNA: TGTGCCAGCAGCCCCCGGACAGGGAGCTACGAGCAGTACTTC. It encodes CASSPRTGSYEQYF.

The chain recombines TRBV9 with TRBJ2-3; 10 positions agree with TRBD2. This CDR3 contains 17 residues. Germline-derived CDR1 and CDR2 are SGDLS and YYNGEE. The ends lost 1 base at V and 1 base at J; junction bases unmatched: 6. The CDR3 reads CASSVRILAGRTDTQYF. The CDR3 DNA sequence: TGTGCCAGCAGCGTAAGGATACTAGCGGGACGCACAGATACGCAGTATTTT. The full variable domain, its missing parts supplied by reference TRBV9 and TRBJ2-3, is DSGVTQTPKHLITATGQRVTLRCSPRSGDLSVYWYQQSLDQGLQFLIQYYNGEERAKGNILERFSAQQFPDLHSELNLSSLELGDSALYFCASSVRILAGRTDTQYFGPGTRLTVL.